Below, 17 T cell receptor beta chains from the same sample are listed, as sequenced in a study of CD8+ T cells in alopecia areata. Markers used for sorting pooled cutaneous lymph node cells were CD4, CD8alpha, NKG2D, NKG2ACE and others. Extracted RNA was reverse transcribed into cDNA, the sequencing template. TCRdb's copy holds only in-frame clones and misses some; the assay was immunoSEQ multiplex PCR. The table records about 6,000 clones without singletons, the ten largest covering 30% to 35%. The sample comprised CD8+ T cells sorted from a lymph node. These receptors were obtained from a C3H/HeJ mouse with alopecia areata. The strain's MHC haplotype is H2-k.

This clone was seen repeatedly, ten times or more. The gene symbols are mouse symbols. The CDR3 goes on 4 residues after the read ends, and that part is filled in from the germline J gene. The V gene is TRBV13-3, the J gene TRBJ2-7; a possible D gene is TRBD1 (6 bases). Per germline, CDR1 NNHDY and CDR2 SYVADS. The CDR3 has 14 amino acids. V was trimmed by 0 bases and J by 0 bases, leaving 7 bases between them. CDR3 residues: CASSDADSSYEQYF. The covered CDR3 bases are TGTGCCAGCAGTGATGCGGACAGCTCCTAT.

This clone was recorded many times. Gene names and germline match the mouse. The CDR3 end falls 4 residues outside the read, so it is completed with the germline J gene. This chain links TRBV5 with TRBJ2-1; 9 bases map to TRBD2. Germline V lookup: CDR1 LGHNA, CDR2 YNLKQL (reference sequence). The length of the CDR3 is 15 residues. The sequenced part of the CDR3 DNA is TGTGCCAGCAGCCAAGGGTGGGGGGGCTACGCT. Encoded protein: CASSQGWGGYA. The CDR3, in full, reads CASSQGWGGYAEQFF.

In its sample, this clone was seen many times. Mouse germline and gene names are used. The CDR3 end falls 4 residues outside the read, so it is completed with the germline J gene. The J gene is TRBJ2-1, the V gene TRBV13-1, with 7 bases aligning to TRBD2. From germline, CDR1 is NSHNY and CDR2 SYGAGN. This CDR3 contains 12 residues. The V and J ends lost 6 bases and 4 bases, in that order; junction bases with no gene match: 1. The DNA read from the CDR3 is TGTGCCAGCACTGGGGGTTATGCT. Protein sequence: CASTGGYA. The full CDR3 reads CASTGGYAEQFF.

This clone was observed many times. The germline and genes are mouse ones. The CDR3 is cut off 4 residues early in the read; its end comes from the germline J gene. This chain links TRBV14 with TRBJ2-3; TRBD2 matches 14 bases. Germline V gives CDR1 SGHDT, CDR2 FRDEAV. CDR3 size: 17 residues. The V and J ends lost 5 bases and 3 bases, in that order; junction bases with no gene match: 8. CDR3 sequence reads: CASSSGTGGARAETLYF. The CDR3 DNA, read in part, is TGTGCCAGCAGCTCCGGGACTGGGGGGGCGCGGGCAGAA.

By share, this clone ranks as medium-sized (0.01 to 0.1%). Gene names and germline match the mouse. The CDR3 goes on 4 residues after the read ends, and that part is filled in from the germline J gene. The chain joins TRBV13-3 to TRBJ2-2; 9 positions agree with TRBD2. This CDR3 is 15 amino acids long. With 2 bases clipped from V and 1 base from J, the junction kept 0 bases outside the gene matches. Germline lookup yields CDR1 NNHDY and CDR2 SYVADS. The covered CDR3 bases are TGTGCCAGCAGTGAACTGGGGGGAAACACCGGG. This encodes CASSELGGNTG. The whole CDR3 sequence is CASSELGGNTGQLYF.

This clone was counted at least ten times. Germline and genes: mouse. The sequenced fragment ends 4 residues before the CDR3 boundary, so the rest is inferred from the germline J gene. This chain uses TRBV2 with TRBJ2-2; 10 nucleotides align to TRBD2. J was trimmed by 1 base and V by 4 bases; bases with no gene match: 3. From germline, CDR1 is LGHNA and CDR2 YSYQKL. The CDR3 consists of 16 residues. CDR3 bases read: TGTGCCAGCAGCCTAGGACTGGGGGTAAACACCGGG. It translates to CASSLGLGVNTG. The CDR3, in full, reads CASSLGLGVNTGQLYF. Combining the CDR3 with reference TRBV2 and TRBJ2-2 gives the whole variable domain DPKIIQKPKYLVAVTGSEKILICEQYLGHNAMYWYRQSAKKPLEFMFSYSYQKLMDNQTASSRFQPQSSKKNHLDLQITALKPDDSATYFCASSLGLGVNTGQLYFGEGSKLTVL.

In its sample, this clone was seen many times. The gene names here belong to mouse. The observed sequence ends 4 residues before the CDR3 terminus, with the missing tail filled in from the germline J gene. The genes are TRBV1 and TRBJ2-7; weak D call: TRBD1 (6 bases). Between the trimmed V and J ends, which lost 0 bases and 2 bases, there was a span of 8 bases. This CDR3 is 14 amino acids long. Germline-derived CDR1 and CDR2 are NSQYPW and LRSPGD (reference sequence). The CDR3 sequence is CTCSAEAGAYEQYF. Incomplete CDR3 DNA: TGCACCTGCAGTGCAGAGGCAGGGGCCTAT.

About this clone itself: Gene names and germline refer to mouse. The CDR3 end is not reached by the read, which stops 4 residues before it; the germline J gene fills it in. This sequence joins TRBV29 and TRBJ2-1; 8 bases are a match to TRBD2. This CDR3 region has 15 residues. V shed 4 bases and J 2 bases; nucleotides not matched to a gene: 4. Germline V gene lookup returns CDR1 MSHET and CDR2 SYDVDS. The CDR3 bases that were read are TGTGCTAGCAGTTCCGACTGGGGCGACTATGCT. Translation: CASSSDWGDYA. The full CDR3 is CASSSDWGDYAEQFF.

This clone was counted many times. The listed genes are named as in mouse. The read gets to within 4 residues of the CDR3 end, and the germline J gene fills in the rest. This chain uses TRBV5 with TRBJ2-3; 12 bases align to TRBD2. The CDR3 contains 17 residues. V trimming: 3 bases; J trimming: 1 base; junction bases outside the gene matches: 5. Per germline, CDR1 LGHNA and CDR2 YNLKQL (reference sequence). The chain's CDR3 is CASSQGLGGGGAETLYF. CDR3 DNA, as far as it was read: TGTGCCAGCAGCCAGGGACTGGGGGGAGGTGGTGCAGAA.

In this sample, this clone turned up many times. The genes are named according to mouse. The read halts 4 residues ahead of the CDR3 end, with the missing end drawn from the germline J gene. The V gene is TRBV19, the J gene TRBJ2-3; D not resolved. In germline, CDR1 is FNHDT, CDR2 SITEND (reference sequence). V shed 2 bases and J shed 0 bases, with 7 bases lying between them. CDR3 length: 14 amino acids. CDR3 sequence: CASSIQASAETLYF. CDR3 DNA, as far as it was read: TGTGCCAGCAGTATCCAGGCTAGTGCAGAA.

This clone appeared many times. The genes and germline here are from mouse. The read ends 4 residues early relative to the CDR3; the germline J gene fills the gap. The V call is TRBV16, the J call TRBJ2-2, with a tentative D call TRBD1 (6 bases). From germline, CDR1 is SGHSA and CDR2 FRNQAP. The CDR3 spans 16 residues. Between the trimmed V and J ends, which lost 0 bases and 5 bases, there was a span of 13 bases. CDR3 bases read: TGTGCAAGCAGCTTAGATGAGGCAGGGGTGACCGGG. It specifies CASSLDEAGVTG. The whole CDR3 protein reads CASSLDEAGVTGQLYF.

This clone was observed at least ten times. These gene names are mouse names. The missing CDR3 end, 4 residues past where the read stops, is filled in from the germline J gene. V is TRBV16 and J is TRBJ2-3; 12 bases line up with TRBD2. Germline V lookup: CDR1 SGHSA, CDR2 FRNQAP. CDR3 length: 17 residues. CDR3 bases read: TGTGCAAGCAGCTTAGAAGACTGGGGGGGCGCGGGAGAA. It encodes CASSLEDWGGAGE. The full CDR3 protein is CASSLEDWGGAGETLYF.

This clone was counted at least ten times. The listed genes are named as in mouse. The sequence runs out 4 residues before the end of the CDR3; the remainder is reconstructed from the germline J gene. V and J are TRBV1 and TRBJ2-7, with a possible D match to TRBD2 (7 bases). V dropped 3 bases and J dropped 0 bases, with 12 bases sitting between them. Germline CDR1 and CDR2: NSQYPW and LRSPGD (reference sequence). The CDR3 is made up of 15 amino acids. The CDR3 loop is CTCSARGASSYEQYF. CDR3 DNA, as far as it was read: TGCACCTGCAGTGCGAGGGGGGCGAGCTCCTAT.

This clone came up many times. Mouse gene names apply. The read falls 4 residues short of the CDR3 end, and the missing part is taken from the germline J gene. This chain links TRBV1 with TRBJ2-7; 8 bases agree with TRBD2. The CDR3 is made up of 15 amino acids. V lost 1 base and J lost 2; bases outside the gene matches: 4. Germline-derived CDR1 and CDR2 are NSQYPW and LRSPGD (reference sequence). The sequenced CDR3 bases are TGCACCTGCAGTGCAGTACGACTGGGGACCTAT. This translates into CTCSAVRLGTY. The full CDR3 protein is CTCSAVRLGTYEQYF.

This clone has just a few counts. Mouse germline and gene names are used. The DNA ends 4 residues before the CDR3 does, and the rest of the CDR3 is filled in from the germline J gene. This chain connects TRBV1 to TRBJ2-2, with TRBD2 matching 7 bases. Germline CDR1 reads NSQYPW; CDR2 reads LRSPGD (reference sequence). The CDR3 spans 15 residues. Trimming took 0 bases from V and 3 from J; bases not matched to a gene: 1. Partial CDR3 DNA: TGCACCTGCAGTGCAGACCTGGGGGACACCGGG. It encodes CTCSADLGDTG. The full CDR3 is CTCSADLGDTGQLYF.

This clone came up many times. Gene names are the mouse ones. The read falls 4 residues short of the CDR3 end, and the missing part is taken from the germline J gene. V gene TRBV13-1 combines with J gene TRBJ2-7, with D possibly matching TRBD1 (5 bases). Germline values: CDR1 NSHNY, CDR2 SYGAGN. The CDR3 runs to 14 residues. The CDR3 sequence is CASSDVARGDEQYF. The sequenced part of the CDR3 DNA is TGTGCCAGCAGTGATGTCGCCAGAGGGGAT.

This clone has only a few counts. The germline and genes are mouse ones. The covered CDR3 bases are TGTGCCAGCAGCCCCCACTGGGGGCCTAACTATGCT. It is translated as CASSPHWGPNYA. The entire CDR3 protein is CASSPHWGPNYAEQFF. This rearrangement joins TRBV5 to TRBJ2-1, with TRBD2 identical over 8 bases. The read ends 4 residues before the CDR3 terminus; that terminus is restored from the germline J gene. Germline V gene lookup returns CDR1 LGHNA and CDR2 YNLKQL (reference sequence). The J segment lost 0 bases and the V segment lost 4 bases, leaving 5 bases of the junction unmatched. This CDR3 spans 16 amino acids.